A selection of T cell receptor beta chains follows, all from one sample in a study of T-cell reconstitution after alpha-beta-depleted transplantation in children. MiXCR, run by TCRdb on the PCR reads, gives a single entry per CDR3 protein. The sample yields around 600,000 distinct CDR3 sequences, about 23% seen once. Sequenced here: PBMCs, mostly from graft donor cells, sampled 360 days after TCRalphabeta/CD19-depleted stem cell transplant. The receptors stem from a boy under two years old who had a stem cell transplant for acute myeloid leukemia, so the T cells may come from the graft donor. Each CDR3 is given without its conserved first and last residue. The order of the fields is CDR3 protein, CDR3 length, V gene, J gene, clone size, D gene. D genes are given only for firm matches. Clone size appears in some rows only: once, few, many, or a class for an expanded clone.

ASSAGQGEAANTEAF	15	TRBV12-3/TRBV12-4	TRBJ1-1	.	TRBD1
ASSQGTVSEQF	11	TRBV4-1	TRBJ2-1	few	.
AISYSQETQY	10	TRBV10-3	TRBJ2-5	few	.
ASGTGGSYNEQF	12	TRBV10-3	TRBJ2-1	few	TRBD1
ASSLGLHSAKNIQY	14	TRBV7-9	TRBJ2-4	few	.
SAESGTRGTDTQY	13	TRBV20-1	TRBJ2-3	.	TRBD2
SATGGQGNYNEQF	13	TRBV20-1	TRBJ2-1	few	TRBD1
ASSLRLGRDSYEQY	14	TRBV7-2	TRBJ2-7	.	.
ASSFQTSGGNEQF	13	TRBV28	TRBJ2-1	few	TRBD2
ASSQQTGADTQY	12	TRBV14	TRBJ2-3	many	TRBD1
ASSQTTGSNTEAF	13	TRBV12-3/TRBV12-4	TRBJ1-1	few	.
ASSAANTGELF	11	TRBV7-3	TRBJ2-2	many	.
SARQNYNEKLF	11	TRBV20-1	TRBJ1-4	.	.
ASSSKRGSGANVLT	14	TRBV5-4	TRBJ2-6	.	TRBD2
ASSQQGIRPSSYEQY	15	TRBV6-1	TRBJ2-7	many	.